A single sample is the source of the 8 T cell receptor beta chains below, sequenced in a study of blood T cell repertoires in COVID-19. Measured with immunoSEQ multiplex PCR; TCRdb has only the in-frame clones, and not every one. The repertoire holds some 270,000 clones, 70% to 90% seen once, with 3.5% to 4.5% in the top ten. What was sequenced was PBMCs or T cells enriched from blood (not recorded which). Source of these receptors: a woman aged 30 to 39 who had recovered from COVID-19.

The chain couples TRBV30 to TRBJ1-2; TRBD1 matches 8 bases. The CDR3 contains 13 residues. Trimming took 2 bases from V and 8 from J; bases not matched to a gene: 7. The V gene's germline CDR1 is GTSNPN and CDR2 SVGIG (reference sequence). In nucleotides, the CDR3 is TGTGCCTGGAGTTTGACAGGGGTTGACGGCTACACCTTC. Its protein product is CAWSLTGVDGYTF.

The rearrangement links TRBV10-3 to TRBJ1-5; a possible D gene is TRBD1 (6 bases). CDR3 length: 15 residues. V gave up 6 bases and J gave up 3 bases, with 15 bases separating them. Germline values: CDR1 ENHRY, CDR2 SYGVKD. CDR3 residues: CAIRDQDSLNQPQHF. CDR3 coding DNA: TGTGCCATCAGAGATCAGGACAGTCTCAATCAGCCCCAGCATTTT.

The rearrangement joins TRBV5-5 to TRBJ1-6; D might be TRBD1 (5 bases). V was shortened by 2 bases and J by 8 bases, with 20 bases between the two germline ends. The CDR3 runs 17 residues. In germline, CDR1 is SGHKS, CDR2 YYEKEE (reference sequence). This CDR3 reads CASSFGLQDPIDSPLHF. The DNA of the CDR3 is TGTGCCAGCAGCTTTGGTTTACAGGACCCTATTGATTCACCCCTCCACTTT.

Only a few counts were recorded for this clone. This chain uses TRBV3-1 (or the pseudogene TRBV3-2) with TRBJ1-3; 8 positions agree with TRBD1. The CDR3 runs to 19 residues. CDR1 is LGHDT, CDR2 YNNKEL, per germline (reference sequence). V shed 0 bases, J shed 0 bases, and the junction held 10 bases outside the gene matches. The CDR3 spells CASSQDPKHTGGSGNTIYF. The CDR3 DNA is TGTGCCAGCAGCCAAGATCCCAAACACACAGGGGGCTCTGGAAACACCATATATTTT.

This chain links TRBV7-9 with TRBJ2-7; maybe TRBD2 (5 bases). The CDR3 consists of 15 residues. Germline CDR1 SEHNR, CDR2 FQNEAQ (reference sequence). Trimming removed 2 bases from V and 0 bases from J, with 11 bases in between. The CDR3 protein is CASSLQRESSYEQYF. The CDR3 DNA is TGTGCCAGCAGCTTACAACGGGAAAGCTCCTACGAGCAGTACTTC.

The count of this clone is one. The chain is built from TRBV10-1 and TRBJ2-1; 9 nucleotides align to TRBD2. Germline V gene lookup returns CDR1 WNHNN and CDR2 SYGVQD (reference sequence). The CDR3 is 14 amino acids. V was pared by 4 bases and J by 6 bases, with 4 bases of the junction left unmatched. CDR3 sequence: CASSGLSGGNEQFF. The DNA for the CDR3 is TGCGCCAGCAGTGGCCTTAGCGGGGGCAATGAGCAGTTCTTC.

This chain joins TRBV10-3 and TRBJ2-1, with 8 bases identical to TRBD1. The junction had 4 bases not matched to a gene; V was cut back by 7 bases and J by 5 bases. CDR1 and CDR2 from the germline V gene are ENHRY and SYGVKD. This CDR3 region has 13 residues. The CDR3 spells CAITGQGNNEQFF. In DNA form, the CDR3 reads TGTGCCATCACCGGACAGGGAAACAATGAGCAGTTCTTC.

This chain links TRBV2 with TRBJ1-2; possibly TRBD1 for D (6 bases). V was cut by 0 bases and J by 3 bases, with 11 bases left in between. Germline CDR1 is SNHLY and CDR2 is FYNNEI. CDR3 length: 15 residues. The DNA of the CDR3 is TGTGCCAGCAGTGAAGCGGGGGGGCCTGACTATGGCTACACCTTC. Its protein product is CASSEAGGPDYGYTF.